Following are 19 T cell receptor beta chains from one sample sequenced in a study of cytomegalovirus exposure and HLA in healthy donors. Generated by immunoSEQ multiplex PCR, the TCRdb table keeps only in-frame clones and is missing some. The sample contains roughly 300,000 clones, more than 75% of which appear only once. Sequenced sample: PBMCs. These receptors all stem from a young woman in good health and CMV-seronegative.

The rearrangement joins TRBV28 to TRBJ2-7, with 7 nucleotides matching TRBD1. The CDR3 has 14 residues. With V trimmed by 6 bases and J by 2 bases, 7 bases remained unmatched. Germline V gene data show CDR1 as MDHEN and CDR2 as SYDVKM. In nucleotides, the CDR3 is TGTGCCAGCAGGAAAAACAGGGGAACCTACGAGCAGTACTTC. Its translation is CASRKNRGTYEQYF.

This clone was counted once. The chain employs TRBV11-2 and TRBJ1-1, with D unresolved. The CDR3 is 14 residues long. Germline CDR1 SGHAT, CDR2 FQNNGV. The germline V and J ends were trimmed by 3 bases and 1 base, with 9 bases remaining between them. In nucleotides, the CDR3 is TGTGCCAGCAGCTTCGGGAATACGAACACTGAAGCTTTCTTT. Translation: CASSFGNTNTEAFF.

This sequence joins TRBV27 and TRBJ2-7, with unresolved D. CDR3 size: 11 residues. Germline V CDR1 and CDR2: MNHEY, SMNVEV (reference sequence). The V end lost 6 bases, the J end lost 6 bases, and 9 bases lay between the germline ends. The CDR3 protein is CASSSSGEQYF. The CDR3 DNA reads as TGTGCCAGCAGCTCGTCGGGCGAGCAGTACTTC.

This sequence joins TRBV23-1 and TRBJ2-4, with D perhaps TRBD1 (5 bases). TRBV23-1 is treated as an ORF (open reading frame) with a function not yet certain. Deletions cut 3 bases from V and 2 bases from J, with 8 bases between. The CDR3 consists of 14 residues. CDR3 sequence: CASSHKGTKNIQYF. As DNA, the CDR3 is TGCGCCAGCAGTCATAAGGGGACCAAAAACATTCAGTACTTC.

This chain links TRBV9 with TRBJ1-6; 9 positions match TRBD1. Germline assignment: CDR1 SGDLS and CDR2 YYNGEE. J gave up 1 base and V 4 bases, and 12 bases lay outside the gene matches. CDR3 size: 19 residues. CDR3 region: CASSPRAGQGLSYNSPLHF. The CDR3 coding sequence is TGTGCCAGCAGCCCGAGGGCCGGACAGGGGCTGTCCTATAATTCACCCCTCCACTTT.

This chain links TRBV5-4 with TRBJ2-1; D unresolved. This CDR3 contains 12 residues. Germline V gene lookup returns CDR1 SGHNT and CDR2 YYREEE (reference sequence). V was pared by 3 bases and J by 10 bases, with 11 bases between. The CDR3 loop reads CASSSPAREQFF. The CDR3 bases are TGTGCCAGCAGCTCACCCGCTCGGGAGCAGTTCTTC.

The chain links TRBV4-3 to TRBJ1-5; D may be TRBD1 (6 bases). CDR3 length: 15 residues. Germline assignment: CDR1 LGHNA and CDR2 YSLEER. The V end lost 0 bases, the J end lost 1 base, and 7 bases lay between the germline ends. The CDR3 sequence is CASSQDGGSNQPQHF. In DNA form, the CDR3 reads TGCGCCAGCAGCCAAGATGGGGGCAGCAATCAGCCCCAGCATTTT.

J is TRBJ2-1 and V is TRBV7-3, with TRBD2 identical over 7 bases. V was clipped by 1 base and J by 4 bases; unmatched bases: 7. The CDR3 has 16 amino acids. Germline-derived CDR1 and CDR2 are SGHTA and FQGTGA. The CDR3 reads CASSLSGRGGYNEQFF. The CDR3 region has the DNA TGTGCCAGCAGCTTAAGCGGGAGAGGAGGGTACAATGAGCAGTTCTTC. Complete variable domain (other parts from reference TRBV7-3 and TRBJ2-1): GAGVSQTPSNKVTEKGKYVELRCDPISGHTALYWYRQSLGQGPEFLIYFQGTGAADDSGLPNDRFFAVRPEGSVSTLKIQRTERGDSAVYLCASSLSGRGGYNEQFFGPGTRLTVL.

The rearrangement uses TRBV4-3 and TRBJ2-3, with TRBD2 as a possible D gene (5 bases). Trimming took off 4 bases at V and 2 bases at J, with 13 bases between the two ends. Per germline, CDR1 LGHNA and CDR2 YSLEER. CDR3 size: 15 residues. CDR3 nucleotide sequence: TGCGCCAGCAGCCGGGAACTAGGTTACACAGATACGCAGTATTTT. This codes for CASSRELGYTDTQYF.

The chain joins TRBV9 to TRBJ2-5, with TRBD1 as a possible D gene (5 bases). V lost 0 bases, J lost 5 bases, and 14 bases lay in between. There are 15 residues in the CDR3. CDR1 and CDR2 (germline): SGDLS, YYNGEE. The CDR3 nucleotides are TGTGCCAGCAGCGTAGCCACAGGCCTCGGGGAGACCCAGTACTTC. Translated: CASSVATGLGETQYF.

The CDR3 nucleotides read TGTGCCAGCAGCCCCCGGACAGGGGATGTCGACGAGCAGTACTTC. Protein: CASSPRTGDVDEQYF. This chain uses TRBV5-4 with TRBJ2-7; 9 bases match TRBD1. The germline CDR1 and CDR2 sequences are SGHNT and YYREEE (reference sequence). J was trimmed by 5 bases and V by 4 bases; bases with no gene match: 10. This CDR3 has 15 amino acids.

Only a few counts were recorded for this clone. The chain carries TRBV7-9 and TRBJ2-2, with D perhaps matching TRBD1 (6 bases). Germline CDR1 is SEHNR and CDR2 is FQNEAQ (reference sequence). Trimming stripped 5 bases from V and 3 bases from J, with 13 bases between. The CDR3 has 15 amino acids. CDR3: CASSPGTSYTGELFF. The DNA of the CDR3 is TGTGCCAGCAGCCCCGGGACATCCTACACCGGGGAGCTGTTTTTT.

This chain uses TRBV4-1 with TRBJ2-1, with D possibly TRBD2 on 6 matching bases. The CDR3 spans 14 residues. The V end lost 5 bases, the J end lost 0 bases, and 8 bases lay between the germline ends. Germline CDR1 reads MGHRA; CDR2 reads YSYEKL. The CDR3, as DNA: TGCGCCAGCAGCGCGGGGAGCTCCTACAATGAGCAGTTCTTC. This encodes CASSAGSSYNEQFF.

J is TRBJ2-7 and V is TRBV28, with 13 bases aligning to TRBD2. J was trimmed by 4 bases and V by 4 bases; bases with no gene match: 4. The CDR3 covers 15 residues. CDR1 MDHEN and CDR2 SYDVKM come from the germline V gene. The CDR3: CASSYLTSGRYEQYF. CDR3 sequence (DNA): TGTGCCAGCAGTTACCTGACTAGCGGGAGGTACGAGCAGTACTTC.

The chain carries TRBV27 and TRBJ2-7, with a possible D match to TRBD2 (6 bases). Germline loops: CDR1 MNHEY, CDR2 SMNVEV (reference sequence). The CDR3 loop spans 13 amino acids. Trimming took off 4 bases at V and 4 bases at J, with 11 bases between the two ends. The CDR3 protein is CASSWGGTYEQYF. CDR3 nucleotide sequence: TGTGCCAGCAGTTGGGGCGGGACTTACGAGCAGTACTTC.

The rearrangement uses TRBV28 and TRBJ2-7, with D tentatively TRBD1 (5 bases). Germline CDR1 is MDHEN and CDR2 is SYDVKM. The CDR3 runs to 16 residues. Trimming left V 3 bases short and J 0 bases short, with 15 bases between. The CDR3 coding sequence is TGTGCCAGCAGTTTGGAAACAGGTTTTTCCTCCTACGAGCAGTACTTC. Translation: CASSLETGFSSYEQYF.

This chain connects TRBV4-3 to TRBJ2-1; 13 bases fit TRBD2. Germline-derived CDR1 and CDR2 are LGHNA and YSLEER. The CDR3 has 13 residues. The trim removed 8 bases at V and 6 bases at J, leaving 1 base unmatched. The CDR3 loop reads CASGTSGVNEQFF. The CDR3 region has the DNA TGCGCCAGCGGGACTAGCGGGGTCAATGAGCAGTTCTTC.

The rearrangement links TRBV7-7 to TRBJ2-5; 7 bases are a match to TRBD1. CDR3 length equals 15 residues. Looked up from germline, CDR1 is SSHAT and CDR2 is FNYEAQ (reference sequence). Trimming cost V 5 bases and J 6 bases; bases outside gene matches: 12. For the CDR3, the DNA is TGTGCCAGCAGCCAATCTACAGGGGCTGCGAAGACCCAGTACTTC. This translates into CASSQSTGAAKTQYF.

J is TRBJ2-5 and V is TRBV28; D ambiguous. Trimming took off 6 bases at V and 3 bases at J, with 14 bases between the two ends. The germline gives CDR1 MDHEN, CDR2 SYDVKM. This CDR3 comprises 14 residues. The CDR3 region has the DNA TGTGCCAGCAGATACCTCGAGATCAAAGAGACCCAGTACTTC. Amino acids: CASRYLEIKETQYF. The complete variable domain, with remaining parts taken from reference TRBV28 and TRBJ2-5, reads DVKVTQSSRYLVKRTGEKVFLECVQDMDHENMFWYRQDPGLGLRLIYFSYDVKMKEKGDIPEGYSVSREKKERFSLILESASTNQTSMYLCASRYLEIKETQYFGPGTRLLVL.